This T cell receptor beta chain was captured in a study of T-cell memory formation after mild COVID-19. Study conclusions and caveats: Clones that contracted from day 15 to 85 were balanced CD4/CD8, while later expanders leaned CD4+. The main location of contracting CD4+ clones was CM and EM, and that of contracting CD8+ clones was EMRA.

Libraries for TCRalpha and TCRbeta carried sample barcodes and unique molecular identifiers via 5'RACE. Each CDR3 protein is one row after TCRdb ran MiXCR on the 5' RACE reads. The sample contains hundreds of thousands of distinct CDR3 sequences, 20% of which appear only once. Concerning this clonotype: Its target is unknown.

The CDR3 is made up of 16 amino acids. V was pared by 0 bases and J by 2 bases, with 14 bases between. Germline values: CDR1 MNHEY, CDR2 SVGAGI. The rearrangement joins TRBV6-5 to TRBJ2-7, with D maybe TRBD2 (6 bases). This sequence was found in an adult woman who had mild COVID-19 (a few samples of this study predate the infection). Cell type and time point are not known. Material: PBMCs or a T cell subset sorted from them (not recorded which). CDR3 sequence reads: CASSYSMWTIPYEQYF. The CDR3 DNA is TGTGCCAGCAGTTACTCGATGTGGACTATTCCCTACGAGCAGTACTTC.